The rows below give T cell receptor beta chains drawn from one sample of a study of shared clonotypes between healthy human individuals. Measured with immunoSEQ multiplex PCR; TCRdb has only the in-frame clones, and not every one. The data contain about 750,000 clones, about 92% of them singletons. The material sequenced was naive CD8+ T cells sorted from blood. The receptor set was obtained from a man aged 25-40 years in good health. CDR3s include the opening cysteine and the closing phenylalanine or tryptophan. D genes are given only for firm matches. Size tells how often a clone was seen (once, few, many) or the class of an expanded clone, and some rows leave it out.

>NA|TRBV9|TRBJ2-7|NA
TGTGCCAGCAGCGCCCGGGACACCTCCTACGAGCAGTACTTC
CASSARDTSYEQYF
>NA|TRBV4-3|TRBJ2-7|TRBD1
TGCGCCAGCAGCTCCCAGGGGACAGGGAGCTACGAGCAGTACTTC
CASSSQGTGSYEQYF
>NA|TRBV7-9|TRBJ2-5|TRBD1
TGTGCCAGCAGCAATCGACAGGGGGCGGGAGAGACCCAGTACTTC
CASSNRQGAGETQYF
>NA|TRBV9|TRBJ2-1|NA
TGTGCCAGCAGCCCCTCCGGGACTTACAATGAGCAGTTCTTC
CASSPSGTYNEQFF
>NA|TRBV4-3|TRBJ2-7|NA
TGCGCCAGCAGCCCTGGACAGGGAGGGTACGAGCAGTACTTC
CASSPGQGGYEQYF
>NA|TRBV27|TRBJ1-1|NA
TGTGCCAGCAGTTCCCGACAAGGGAACACTGAAGCTTTCTTT
CASSSRQGNTEAFF
>NA|TRBV7-9|TRBJ2-7|NA
TGTGCCAGCAGTCCTCCTGAAGCGGGTCATTACGAGCAGTACTTC
CASSPPEAGHYEQYF
>NA|TRBV11-2|TRBJ1-2|NA
TGTGCCAGCAGCTTCTCACGGTGGCGTAAGGATGGCTACACCTTC
CASSFSRWRKDGYTF
>NA|TRBV10-3|TRBJ2-1|NA
TGTGCCATCACGAGGGGAAATGAGCAGTTCTTC
CAITRGNEQFF
>NA|TRBV30|TRBJ2-1|NA
TGTGCCTCTGATCAGGGGTCCAATGAGCAGTTCTTC
CASDQGSNEQFF
>NA|TRBV14|TRBJ2-7|NA
TGTGCCAGCAGCCAAGGTGAGGATTACGAGCAGTACTTC
CASSQGEDYEQYF
>NA|TRBV28|TRBJ1-2|TRBD1
TGTGCCAGCCTACAGGGGGCAAGGTTAGACTATGGCTACACCTTC
CASLQGARLDYGYTF
>NA|TRBV7-2|TRBJ2-7|TRBD2
TGTGCCAGCAGCTTCCTTTCGAGCGGGAGTTCGGGGGACGAGCAGTACTTC
CASSFLSSGSSGDEQYF
>few|TRBV29-1|TRBJ1-1|NA
TGCAGCGTACGGCACATGAACACTGAAGCTTTCTTT
CSVRHMNTEAFF
>NA|TRBV27|TRBJ2-1|TRBD2
TGTGCCAGCAGTTTTCCGGGACTAGCGGGAGTACGGGAGCAGTTCTTC
CASSFPGLAGVREQFF
>NA|TRBV13|TRBJ2-7|TRBD1
TGTGCCAGCAGCTTAGAGGACAGGTCCTACGAGCAGTACTTC
CASSLEDRSYEQYF
>NA|TRBV7-9|TRBJ2-5|TRBD1
TGTGCCAGCAGCTTTTTCCCACAGGGGCCGAACCAAGAGACCCAGTACTTC
CASSFFPQGPNQETQYF
>NA|TRBV14|TRBJ2-3|NA
TGTGCCAGCAGCCAAGTTAGTGGGAGTAGCACAGATACGCAGTATTTT
CASSQVSGSSTDTQYF
>NA|TRBV9|TRBJ1-2|NA
TGTGCCAGCAGCGTAGACAAGACAGAAAACTATGGCTACACCTTC
CASSVDKTENYGYTF
>NA|TRBV4-1|TRBJ2-7|NA
TGCGCCAGCAGCCAAGGTTCGTCAGATCAGTACTTC
CASSQGSSDQYF
>NA|TRBV9|TRBJ2-1|NA
TGTGCCAGCAGCGTAGTACCAAACTCCTACAATGAGCAGTTCTTC
CASSVVPNSYNEQFF
>NA|TRBV7-6|TRBJ2-7|TRBD2
TGTGCCAGCAGCTTAGTAGCGGGAGGGCACGAGCAGTACTTC
CASSLVAGGHEQYF
>NA|TRBV9|TRBJ2-1|TRBD2
TGTGCCAGCAGCGTACAAGGTTGGACTAGCGCCTACAATGAGCAGTTCTTC
CASSVQGWTSAYNEQFF
>NA|TRBV19|TRBJ2-1|NA
TGTGCCAGTAGTATAGTCCCCTCCTACAATGAGCAGTTCTTC
CASSIVPSYNEQFF
>NA|TRBV4-3|TRBJ2-7|TRBD1
TGCGCCAGCAGCCAAGATGAGGGGGCTTACGAGCAGTACTTC
CASSQDEGAYEQYF
>NA|TRBV27|TRBJ2-1|TRBD2
TGTGCCAGCACCGGCGGACTAGCGGGGAATGAGCAGTTCTTC
CASTGGLAGNEQFF
>NA|TRBV27|TRBJ2-7|TRBD1
TGTGCCAGCAGCCCCCCGCCCGACAGGGGCTACGAGCAGTACTTC
CASSPPPDRGYEQYF
>NA|TRBV7-2|TRBJ1-4|NA
TGTGCCAGCAGCTCCCGGGACACCGAAGTGGGAAAACTGTTTTTT
CASSSRDTEVGKLFF
>once|TRBV6-1|TRBJ2-7|NA
TGTGCCAGCACGAACCCGTGGTCAGGAGAGCAGTACTTC
CASTNPWSGEQYF
>NA|TRBV7-9|TRBJ2-5|NA
TGTGCCAGCAGCTTGAGTCCTTGGGAGACCCAGTACTTC
CASSLSPWETQYF
>many|TRBV23-1|TRBJ1-1|NA
TGCGCCAGCAGCCCCCAACGGAACACTGAAGCTTTCTTT
CASSPQRNTEAFF